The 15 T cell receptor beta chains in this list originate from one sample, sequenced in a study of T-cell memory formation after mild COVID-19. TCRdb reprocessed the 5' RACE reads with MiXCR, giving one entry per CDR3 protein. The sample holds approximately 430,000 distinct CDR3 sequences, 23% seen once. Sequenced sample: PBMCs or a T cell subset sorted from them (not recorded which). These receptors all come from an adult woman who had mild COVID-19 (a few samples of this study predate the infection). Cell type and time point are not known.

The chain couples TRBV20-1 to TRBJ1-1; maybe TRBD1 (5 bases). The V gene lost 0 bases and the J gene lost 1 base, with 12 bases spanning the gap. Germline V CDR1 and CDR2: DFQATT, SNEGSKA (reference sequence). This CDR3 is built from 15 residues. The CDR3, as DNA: TGCAGTGCTAGAGATTTTCTAACAGGGAACACTGAAGCTTTCTTT. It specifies CSARDFLTGNTEAFF.

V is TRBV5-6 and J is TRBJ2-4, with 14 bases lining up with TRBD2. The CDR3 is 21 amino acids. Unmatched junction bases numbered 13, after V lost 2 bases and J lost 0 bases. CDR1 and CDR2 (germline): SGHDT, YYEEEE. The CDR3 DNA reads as TGTGCCAGCAGCTTTCTCACCTTGACTAGCGGGGGGGCTGTAGCCAAAAACATTCAGTACTTC. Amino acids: CASSFLTLTSGGAVAKNIQYF. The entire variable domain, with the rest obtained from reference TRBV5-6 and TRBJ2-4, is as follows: DAGVTQSPTHLIKTRGQQVTLRCSPKSGHDTVSWYQQALGQGPQFIFQYYEEEERQRGNFPDRFSGHQFPNYSSELNVNALLLGDSALYLCASSFLTLTSGGAVAKNIQYFGAGTRLSVL.

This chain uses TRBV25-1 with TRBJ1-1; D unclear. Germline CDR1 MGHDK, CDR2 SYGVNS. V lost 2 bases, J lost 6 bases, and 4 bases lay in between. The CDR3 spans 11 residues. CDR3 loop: CASSEGAEAFF. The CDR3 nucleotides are TGTGCCAGCAGTGAAGGCGCTGAAGCTTTCTTT. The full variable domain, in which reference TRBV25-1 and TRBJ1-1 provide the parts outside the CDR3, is EADIYQTPRYLVIGTGKKITLECSQTMGHDKMYWYQQDPGMELHLIHYSYGVNSTEKGDLSSESTVSRIRTEHFPLTLESARPSHTSQYLCASSEGAEAFFGQGTRLTVV.

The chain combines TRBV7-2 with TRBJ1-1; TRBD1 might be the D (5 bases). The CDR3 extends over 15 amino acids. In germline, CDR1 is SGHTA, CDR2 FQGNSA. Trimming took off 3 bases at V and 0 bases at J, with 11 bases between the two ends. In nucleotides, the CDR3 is TGTGCCAGCAGCTTTAGGGGACCCATGAACACTGAAGCTTTCTTT. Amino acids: CASSFRGPMNTEAFF.

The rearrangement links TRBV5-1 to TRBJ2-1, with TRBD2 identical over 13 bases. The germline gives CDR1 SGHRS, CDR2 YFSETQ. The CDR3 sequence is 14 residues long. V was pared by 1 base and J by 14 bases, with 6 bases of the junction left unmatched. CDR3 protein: CASSLRTSGGQEFF. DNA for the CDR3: TGCGCCAGCAGCTTGAGGACTAGCGGGGGACAGGAGTTCTTC.

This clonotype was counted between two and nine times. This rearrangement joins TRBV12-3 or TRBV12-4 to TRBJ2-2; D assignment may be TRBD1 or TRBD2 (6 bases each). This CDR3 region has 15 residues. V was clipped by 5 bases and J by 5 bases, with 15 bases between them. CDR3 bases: TGTGCCAGCAGTCCCCGGGGGCGAAAAACCGGGGAGCTGTTTTTT. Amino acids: CASSPRGRKTGELFF.

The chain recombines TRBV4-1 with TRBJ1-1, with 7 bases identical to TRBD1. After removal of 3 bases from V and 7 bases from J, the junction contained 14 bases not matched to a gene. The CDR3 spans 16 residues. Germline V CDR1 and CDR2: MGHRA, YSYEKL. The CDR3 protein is CASSQGRNRGRGEAFF. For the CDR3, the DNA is TGCGCCAGCAGCCAGGGCAGAAACAGGGGAAGGGGTGAAGCTTTCTTT.

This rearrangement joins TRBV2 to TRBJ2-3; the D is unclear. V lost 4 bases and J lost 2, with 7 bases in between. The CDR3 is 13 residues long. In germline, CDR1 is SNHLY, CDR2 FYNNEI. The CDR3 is CASSVRNTDTQYF. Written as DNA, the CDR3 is TGTGCCAGCAGTGTCCGGAACACAGATACGCAGTATTTT. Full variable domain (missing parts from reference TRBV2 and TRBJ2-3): EPEVTQTPSHQVTQMGQEVILRCVPISNHLYFYWYRQILGQKVEFLVSFYNNEISEKSEIFDDQFSVERPDGSNFTLKIRSTKLEDSAMYFCASSVRNTDTQYFGPGTRLTVL.

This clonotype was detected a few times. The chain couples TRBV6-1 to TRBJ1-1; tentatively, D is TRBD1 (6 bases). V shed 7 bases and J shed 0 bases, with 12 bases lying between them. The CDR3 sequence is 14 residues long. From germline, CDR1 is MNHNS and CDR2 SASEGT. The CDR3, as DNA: TGTGCCAGCAAGGACAGCCTCATGAACACTGAAGCTTTCTTT. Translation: CASKDSLMNTEAFF.

CDR3 region: CASSAQDSGGEQYF. The CDR3 bases are TGTGCCAGCAGCGCCCAGGACTCGGGGGGCGAGCAGTACTTC. The chain couples TRBV9 to TRBJ2-7; 7 bases map to TRBD2. Unmatched junction bases numbered 9, after V lost 3 bases and J lost 6 bases. The germline gives CDR1 SGDLS, CDR2 YYNGEE. CDR3 size: 14 residues.

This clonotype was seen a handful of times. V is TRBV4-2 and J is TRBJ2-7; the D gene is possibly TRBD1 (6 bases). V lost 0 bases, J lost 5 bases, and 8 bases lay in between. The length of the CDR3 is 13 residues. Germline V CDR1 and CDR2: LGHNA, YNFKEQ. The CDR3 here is CASSQDEGDEQYF. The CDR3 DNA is TGTGCCAGCAGCCAAGATGAGGGGGACGAGCAGTACTTC.

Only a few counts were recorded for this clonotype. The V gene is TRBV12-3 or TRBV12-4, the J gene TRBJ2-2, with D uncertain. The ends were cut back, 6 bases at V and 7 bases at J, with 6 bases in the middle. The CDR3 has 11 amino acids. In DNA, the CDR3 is TGTGCCAGCAGCAGATTCGGGGAGCTGTTTTTT. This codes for CASSRFGELFF.

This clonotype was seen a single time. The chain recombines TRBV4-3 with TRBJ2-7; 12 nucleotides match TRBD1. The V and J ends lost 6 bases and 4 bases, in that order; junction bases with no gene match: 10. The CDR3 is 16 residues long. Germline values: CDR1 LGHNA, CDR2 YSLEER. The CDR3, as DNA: TGCGCCAGCAGTCCCGCCGGGACAGGGGGCTTGTACGAGCAGTACTTC. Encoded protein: CASSPAGTGGLYEQYF.

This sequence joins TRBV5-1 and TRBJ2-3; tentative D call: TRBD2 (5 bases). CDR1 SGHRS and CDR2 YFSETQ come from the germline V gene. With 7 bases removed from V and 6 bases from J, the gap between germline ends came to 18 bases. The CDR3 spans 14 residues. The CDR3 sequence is CASPLWELVDTQYF. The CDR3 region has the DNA TGCGCCAGCCCACTCTGGGAGTTGGTGGATACGCAGTATTTT.

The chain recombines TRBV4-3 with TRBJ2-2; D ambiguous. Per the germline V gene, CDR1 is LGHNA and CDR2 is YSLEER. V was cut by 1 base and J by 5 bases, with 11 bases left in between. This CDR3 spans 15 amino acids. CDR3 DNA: TGCGCCAGCAGCCAAGTCGACGGTAGTACCGGGGAGCTGTTTTTT. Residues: CASSQVDGSTGELFF.